The source of this T cell receptor beta chain is a study of T cell repertoires in cytomegalovirus infection. On the study more broadly: Shared public TCR beta signatures pointed to both CMV infection and a matching HLA type. Study outcomes and limitations: Of the TCR beta families, the public ones yielded a cumulative frequency that identified carriers of CMV plus the relevant HLA. The ex vivo response showed dominance by HLA-C-restricted CMV-specific TCR beta clonotypes.

Trimming took off 0 bases at V and 3 bases at J, with 7 bases between the two ends. Germline V gene sequence: CDR1 SGHRS, CDR2 YFSETQ. This CDR3 region has 13 residues. Each CDR3 protein gets one entry after TCRdb re-called the reads with MiXCR. This table has about 98,000 distinct CDR3 sequences, 16% appearing once. This clonotype was found many times. The antigen is not known. This clonotype was sampled from a human donor in good health (CMV status not recorded). Some clones in this sample may be carry-over from other donors' samples. Sequenced sample: PBMCs. The V call is TRBV5-1, the J call TRBJ2-7; D unclear. The CDR3 loop reads CASSLEGNYEQYF. The CDR3 DNA follows: TGCGCCAGCAGCTTGGAAGGGAACTACGAGCAGTACTTC.